The rows below give T cell receptor beta chains drawn from one sample of a study of glioma-infiltrating T cells. TCRdb reanalysed the multiplex PCR reads using MiXCR and keeps one entry per CDR3 protein. The sample yields roughly 350,000 distinct CDR3 sequences, 41% seen once. The source material was glioma tissue, nonneoplastic brain tissue, or PBMCs (not recorded which). The receptor set was obtained from a human donor with low-grade glioma or glioblastoma, undergoing nonglioma brain surgery, or in good health (not recorded which). Each CDR3 is given with its conserved first and last residue. Each record gives: D gene, J gene, clone size, V gene, CDR3 protein, CDR3 DNA. D genes are given only for firm matches. A clone size is listed for some rows: how often the clone was seen (once, few, many), or a class if it is expanded.

D: .
J: TRBJ2-7
size: .
V: TRBV3-1
CDR3: CASSRINYEQYF
DNA: TGTGCCAGCAGCCGCATCAACTACGAGCAGTACTTC

D: TRBD2
J: TRBJ2-1
size: many
V: TRBV27
CDR3: CASSILLAGGGLNEQFF
DNA: TGTGCCAGCAGTATTCTCCTAGCGGGAGGGGGCTTGAATGAGCAGTTCTTC

D: .
J: TRBJ2-7
size: .
V: TRBV27
CDR3: CASSSLGGGSYEQYF
DNA: TGTGCCAGCAGTTCCCTGGGGGGGGGCAGTTACGAGCAGTACTTC

D: TRBD2
J: TRBJ2-3
size: once
V: TRBV4-1
CDR3: CASSIGGRRTDTQYF
DNA: TGCGCCAGCAGCATAGGCGGGAGGCGCACAGATACGCAGTATTTT

D: .
J: TRBJ2-1
size: many
V: TRBV6-2/TRBV6-3
CDR3: CASSTTYNEQFF
DNA: TGTGCCAGCAGCACTACATACAATGAGCAGTTCTTC

D: TRBD2
J: TRBJ2-7
size: .
V: TRBV20-1
CDR3: CSASGLVEGHYEQYF
DNA: TGCAGTGCCAGCGGACTAGTGGAAGGCCACTACGAGCAGTACTTC

D: TRBD1
J: TRBJ1-1
size: few
V: TRBV5-4
CDR3: CASSLGRTGGTEAFF
DNA: TGTGCCAGCAGCTTGGGTAGGACAGGAGGCACTGAAGCTTTCTTT

D: TRBD2
J: TRBJ2-5
size: .
V: TRBV2
CDR3: CASTSSGRETQYF
DNA: TGTGCCAGCACTTCTAGCGGGCGGGAGACCCAGTACTTC

D: .
J: TRBJ1-4
size: .
V: TRBV5-4
CDR3: CASSLDVLSGNEKLFF
DNA: TGTGCCAGCAGCTTGGACGTGTTGTCGGGTAATGAAAAACTGTTTTTT

D: .
J: TRBJ1-1
size: .
V: TRBV19
CDR3: CASGIGGVLANTEAFF
DNA: TGTGCCAGTGGTATAGGCGGGGTTCTTGCGAACACTGAAGCTTTCTTT

D: .
J: TRBJ1-6
size: .
V: TRBV9
CDR3: CASSEGTNPPLHF
DNA: TGTGCCAGCAGCGAGGGGACCAATCCACCCCTCCACTTT

D: .
J: TRBJ1-1
size: few
V: TRBV2
CDR3: CASRTGATEAFF
DNA: TGTGCCAGCAGAACCGGGGCCACTGAAGCTTTCTTT

D: .
J: TRBJ2-2
size: many
V: TRBV27
CDR3: CASSYTLGTGELFF
DNA: TGTGCCAGCAGCTATACTCTGGGCACCGGGGAGCTGTTTTTT

D: TRBD2
J: TRBJ2-7
size: few
V: TRBV20-1
CDR3: CSALILGGSWYF
DNA: TGCAGTGCCCTGATCTTGGGGGGGTCTTGGTACTTC

D: TRBD2
J: TRBJ2-1
size: .
V: TRBV4-3
CDR3: CASSSIAGTYNEQFF
DNA: TGCGCCAGCAGCTCAATAGCGGGAACCTACAATGAGCAGTTCTTC

D: TRBD1
J: TRBJ2-7
size: .
V: TRBV14
CDR3: CASSQYDRGTGPYEQYF
DNA: TGTGCCAGCAGCCAATACGATCGTGGGACAGGGCCTTACGAGCAGTACTTC

D: .
J: TRBJ2-7
size: few
V: TRBV28
CDR3: CASTNDPTGSYEQYF
DNA: TGTGCCAGCACCAACGACCCCACAGGGTCCTACGAGCAGTACTTC